Included here is one TCR beta chain sequence, with context. Its cognate antigen has yet to be identified. Base-call qualities are not available, and no considerably larger clone is one nucleotide away. As encoded in the germline V gene, CDR1 is MRHNA while CDR2 is SNTAGT. The CDR3 contains 15 residues, cysteine and phenylalanine counted. CDR3 DNA is the only sequence kept; it has 45 bases, read in frame from the first base. Trimming removed 3 bases from V and 2 bases from J, leaving 11 bases between the germline ends. The data are from a study of shared clonotypes between healthy human individuals (dated by TCRdb to the early 2020s). For the study in its entirety: The cohort comprised a couple of women and a few men aged 18 to 49 years. To increase sequencing depth and limit assay-specific biases, different laboratories used diverse techniques to prepare libraries and sequence TCR repertoires. Between about 0.94 and 8.9 billion PBMCs per donor were obtained by leukapheresis. To estimate repertoire size and how much clonotypes are shared between individuals, the study performed deep sequencing of blood TCR repertoires from a handful of healthy adults. For each donor, CD4 naive and CD4 memory were each run on three plates, CD8 naive on two plates, and CD8 memory on one plate.

CD8 naive samples consisted of CD45RO-negative cells that were positively selected for CCR7, yielding a CD45RA+CCR7+ population without TemRA cells. Donors were healthy HIV-negative adults with no recently reported acute infections or vaccinations. All donors were Caucasian adults living in Nashville, Tennessee, USA. After blood collection by leukapheresis, PBMCs were isolated using Ficoll-Histopaque density gradient centrifugation and then cryopreserved in the vapor phase of liquid nitrogen. Purity and quantity of every magnetically sorted T cell population were checked by analytical flow cytometry. Genomic DNA was isolated from each sorted fraction and quantified by UV absorbance on a Nanodrop 2000c. The study at large found these results: Pairwise subsampling led to the expectation that sequencing depth would affect the degree of clonotype sharing among donors. When a few donors were compared, the shared fraction of clonotypes was around 4.6% for naive CD4, less than 4% for naive CD8, roughly 2.5% for memory CD4, and less than 0.45% for memory CD8. Because the study included a small number of donors, the genetic and exposure-history diversity represented was limited. Even with the large sequencing depth, rarefaction of the sorted-subset datasets indicated that sequencing was incomplete. Clonotypes shared by all four sorted-subset donors showed higher generation probabilities than non-shared clonotypes. Sampling was restricted to blood, and TCR repertoires in tissue are likely to differ from TCR repertoires in blood. Larger estimated clonotype richness was generally found for naive subsets than for memory subsets.

TCR CDR3 regions were amplified from genomic DNA by multiplex PCR using the deep immunoSEQ assay. Genomic DNA extracted from each cell subset was distributed evenly over all wells of several immunoSEQ 96-well plates, and each plate served as one replicate. For sorted subsets, 150 to 250 ng genomic DNA, equal to some 28,000 T cell genomes, was loaded into each replicate PCR. The purified libraries were quantified using a Qubit 3.0 fluorometer, sized with a Bioanalyzer 2100, and then quantified again using the KAPA Library Quantification kit. Each immunoSEQ 96-well plate was sequenced on its own single-read 150-cycle Illumina NextSeq 550 flow cell. For the original study's pipeline: Because the immunoSEQ output included only junctional sequences and no quality scores, the filtering could not be the same as the filtering used for full-length reads. Sequences were annotated with PyIR, a Python wrapper for IgBLAST v1.9, and V/J genes and CDR3 were assigned using IMGT germline references. Reads were filtered out if the reads had weak V/J assignments (E-value above 1e-6), no CDR3, stop codons, out-of-frame junctions, or ambiguous translated residues. V3J clonotypes were defined by identical inferred V gene, J gene, and CDR3 amino acid sequence. To compute the percentage overlap between repertoires, the number of shared unique clonotypes was divided by the size of the smaller repertoire. Repertoire richness was assessed with RTK rarefaction, the Chao1 estimator, and Recon v2.1 estimates of unobserved clonotypes. OLGA was used to compute generation probabilities for all TCRbeta clonotypes that the gDNA method yielded from a handful of donors. TCRdb limited this immuneACCESS table to in-frame rearrangements with V and J called. A share of clones is missing; checked studies link under half to unresolved V genes, and the rest is unexplained. V, J and clone size are those of that table, while D and trimming were read from the DNA. Counted in this sample were a few million clones; around 95% of them appeared once. Of the sample, approximately 1.7% is held by the ten largest clones.

The sequence joins TRBV6-4 to TRBJ2-1; no D gene can be assigned with confidence. The receptor was derived from a young man in good health. Some clones in this sample may be carry-over from other donors' samples. Sequencing was carried out using naive CD8+ T cells from PBMCs. The sample's cell subset or site, from its label and the paper: CD45RA+CCR7+. The DNA sequence reads TGTGCCAGCAGTGAGGGGTTAGCCCCCTACAATGAGCAGTTCTTC. Translated, this is CASSEGLAPYNEQFF.